Shown below are 12 T cell receptor beta chains from a single sample sequenced in a study of blood T cells in healthy people across ages. The second PCR ran roughly 6 to 11 cycles with a sample-barcoded 5' primer and J-beta primers. One entry per CDR3 protein, called by TCRdb with MiXCR from the 5' RACE reads. This table holds approximately 830,000 distinct CDR3 sequences, around 62% found once. Sequencing used blood. The receptor set was obtained from a man younger than 40 in good health.

The chain has TRBV7-9 and TRBJ1-2; D is unresolved. This CDR3 is built from 14 residues. The V end was cut by 4 bases, the J end by 5 bases, with 14 bases between. Per the germline V gene, CDR1 is SEHNR and CDR2 is FQNEAQ (reference sequence). The CDR3 protein is CASSYIKDWYGYTF. CDR3 nucleotides: TGTGCCAGCAGCTACATCAAAGACTGGTATGGCTACACCTTC.

CDR3 loop: CSASSPGNEQFF. CDR3 nucleotides: TGCAGTGCTAGCTCCCCGGGGAATGAGCAGTTCTTC. The chain recombines TRBV20-1 with TRBJ2-1; D is perhaps TRBD2 (5 bases). This CDR3 region has 12 residues. Trimming stripped 3 bases from V and 7 bases from J, with 10 bases between. The germline gives CDR1 DFQATT, CDR2 SNEGSKA (reference sequence).

The chain carries TRBV6-5 and TRBJ1-2; D gene ambiguous. The V end was cut by 4 bases, the J end by 5 bases, with 14 bases between. CDR1 and CDR2 from the germline V gene are MNHEY and SVGAGI. This CDR3 is 14 amino acids long. The CDR3: CASSSTRPWYGYTF. In nucleotides, the CDR3 is TGTGCCAGCAGTTCAACCAGGCCTTGGTATGGCTACACCTTC.

The chain links TRBV6-2 or TRBV6-3 to TRBJ2-7; the D gene could be TRBD1 or TRBD2 (5 bases each). With 1 base removed from V and 2 bases from J, the gap between germline ends came to 12 bases. The CDR3 is 15 amino acids. The germline gives CDR1 MNHEY, CDR2 SVGEGT. CDR3 sequence reads: CASSYFQGDAYEQYF. CDR3 nucleotide sequence: TGTGCCAGCAGTTACTTCCAGGGAGACGCCTACGAGCAGTACTTC.

The CDR3: CASSLAFGTTSPLHF. For the CDR3, the DNA is TGTGCCAGCAGCTTAGCGTTCGGGACAACATCACCCCTCCACTTT. The chain combines TRBV11-2 with TRBJ1-6; D perhaps matches TRBD1 (6 bases). CDR3 size: 15 residues. Trimming stripped 1 base from V and 10 bases from J, with 14 bases between. From germline, CDR1 is SGHAT and CDR2 FQNNGV.

This clonotype was seen a handful of times. The V gene is TRBV7-2, the J gene TRBJ2-4; tentative D call: TRBD1 (6 bases). Trimming shortened V by 5 bases and J by 10 bases, and 21 bases separated the two germline ends. The CDR3 runs 15 residues. The germline CDR1 and CDR2 sequences are SGHTA and FQGNSA. CDR3 coding DNA: TGTGCCAGCAGCGATGCCAGGGGCGGGCTTGGGATTCAGTACTTC. The encoded protein is CASSDARGGLGIQYF. Combining the CDR3 with reference TRBV7-2 and TRBJ2-4 gives the whole variable domain GAGVSQSPSNKVTEKGKDVELRCDPISGHTALYWYRQSLGQGLEFLIYFQGNSAPDKSGLPSDRFSAERTGGSVSTLTIQRTQQEDSAVYLCASSDARGGLGIQYFGAGTRLSVL.

This clonotype was detected only once. A much larger clone lies a single base off, so this may be a read error. V is TRBV30 and J is TRBJ2-1; D tentatively fits TRBD1 or TRBD2 (5 bases each). The CDR3 consists of 14 residues. Germline values: CDR1 GTSNPN, CDR2 SVGIG (reference sequence). Trimming shortened V by 0 bases and J by 9 bases, and 15 bases separated the two germline ends. CDR3 bases: TGTGCCTGGAGTGTACTGCGGGCGGACACTGAGCAGTTCTTC. Residues: CAWSVLRADTEQFF.

The rearrangement joins TRBV7-2 to TRBJ2-7, with D unresolved. Trimming pared 2 bases from V and 0 bases from J, leaving 8 bases between. The CDR3 sequence is 14 residues long. Germline CDR1 SGHTA, CDR2 FQGNSA. Here the CDR3 reads CASSLHTNSYEQYF. CDR3 in DNA: TGTGCCAGCAGCTTACACACTAACTCCTACGAGCAGTACTTC.

As for this clonotype: Its ends do not fully match the called genes, so a read error is possible. This chain connects TRBV4-2 to TRBJ2-5, with D perhaps TRBD2 (5 bases). Looked up from germline, CDR1 is LGHNA and CDR2 is YNFKEQ. The CDR3 length is 15 residues. The CDR3 DNA reads TGTGTCAGCAGCCAAGACGTGTTCGGGAAAGAGACCCAGTACTTC. Its protein product is CVSSQDVFGKETQYF.

The chain couples TRBV28 to TRBJ2-5; 13 bases agree with TRBD2. The V and J ends lost 4 bases and 6 bases, in that order; junction bases with no gene match: 5. Germline CDR1 and CDR2: MDHEN and SYDVKM. The CDR3 consists of 15 residues. The CDR3 is CASSSLAGGFKTQYF. CDR3 nucleotides: TGTGCCAGCAGTTCACTAGCGGGGGGGTTCAAGACCCAGTACTTC.

The chain is built from TRBV6-2 or TRBV6-3 and TRBJ1-5; D uncertain. This CDR3 comprises 16 residues. The germline gives CDR1 MNHEY, CDR2 SVGEGT. V shed 5 bases and J shed 1 base, with 15 bases lying between them. The CDR3 sequence: CASSQEGGVSNQPQHF. CDR3 nucleotides: TGTGCCAGCAGTCAAGAAGGAGGAGTGAGCAATCAGCCCCAGCATTTT.

V usage is TRBV2 and J usage is TRBJ1-2, with D uncertain. The CDR3 is made up of 14 amino acids. The germline CDR1 and CDR2 sequences are SNHLY and FYNNEI. With 2 bases removed from V and 3 bases from J, the gap between germline ends came to 10 bases. CDR3 amino acids: CASSERESDYGYTF. The CDR3 nucleotides read TGTGCCAGCAGTGAAAGAGAGTCCGACTATGGCTACACCTTC.